This T cell receptor (beta chain) was captured by sequencing in a study of blood T cell repertoires in COVID-19. Study information: Some COVID-19 samples were acute and others convalescent; all came from the United States, Italy and Spain.

Assay used: immunoSEQ multiplex PCR; TCRdb lists only in-frame clones, some missing. Here the sample spans over 200,000 clones, 86% being singletons. This clone was detected only once. This CDR3 is built from 13 residues. Germline CDR1 reads SGHDN; CDR2 reads FVKESK. Between the trimmed V and J ends, which lost 2 bases and 10 bases, there was a span of 14 bases. This sequence was found in a man in his forties or fifties who had recovered from COVID-19. J is TRBJ1-2 and V is TRBV14, with D possibly TRBD1 on 5 matching bases. Sample: peripheral blood. The CDR3 nucleotides are TGTGCCAGCAGCCAAAGGCCAGGGAAGGTCTACACCTTC. Residues: CASSQRPGKVYTF.